This T cell receptor (beta chain) was identified during a study of cytotoxic CD8 clonotypes in ibrutinib-treated CLL. About the study: Within the patient group, eleven to twelve were relapsed/refractory and approximately 16 treatment-naive, and 17 were IGHV unmutated.

Method: immunoSEQ multiplex PCR; TCRdb's copy keeps in-frame clones and lacks some. Of 130,000 or so clones listed, 80% to 90% are singletons. CDR3 size: 15 residues. The germline gives CDR1 SQVTM, CDR2 ANQGSEA. Trimming took 6 bases from V and 0 from J; bases not matched to a gene: 8. The clonotype comes from a human donor with chronic lymphocytic leukemia. V usage is TRBV29-1 and J usage is TRBJ1-3, with 7 bases lining up with TRBD1. This material consisted of PBMCs, taken after 24 months of ibrutinib treatment. CDR3 region: CSVGTGTASGNTIYF. CDR3 DNA: TGCAGCGTAGGCACCGGGACAGCCTCTGGAAACACCATATATTTT.